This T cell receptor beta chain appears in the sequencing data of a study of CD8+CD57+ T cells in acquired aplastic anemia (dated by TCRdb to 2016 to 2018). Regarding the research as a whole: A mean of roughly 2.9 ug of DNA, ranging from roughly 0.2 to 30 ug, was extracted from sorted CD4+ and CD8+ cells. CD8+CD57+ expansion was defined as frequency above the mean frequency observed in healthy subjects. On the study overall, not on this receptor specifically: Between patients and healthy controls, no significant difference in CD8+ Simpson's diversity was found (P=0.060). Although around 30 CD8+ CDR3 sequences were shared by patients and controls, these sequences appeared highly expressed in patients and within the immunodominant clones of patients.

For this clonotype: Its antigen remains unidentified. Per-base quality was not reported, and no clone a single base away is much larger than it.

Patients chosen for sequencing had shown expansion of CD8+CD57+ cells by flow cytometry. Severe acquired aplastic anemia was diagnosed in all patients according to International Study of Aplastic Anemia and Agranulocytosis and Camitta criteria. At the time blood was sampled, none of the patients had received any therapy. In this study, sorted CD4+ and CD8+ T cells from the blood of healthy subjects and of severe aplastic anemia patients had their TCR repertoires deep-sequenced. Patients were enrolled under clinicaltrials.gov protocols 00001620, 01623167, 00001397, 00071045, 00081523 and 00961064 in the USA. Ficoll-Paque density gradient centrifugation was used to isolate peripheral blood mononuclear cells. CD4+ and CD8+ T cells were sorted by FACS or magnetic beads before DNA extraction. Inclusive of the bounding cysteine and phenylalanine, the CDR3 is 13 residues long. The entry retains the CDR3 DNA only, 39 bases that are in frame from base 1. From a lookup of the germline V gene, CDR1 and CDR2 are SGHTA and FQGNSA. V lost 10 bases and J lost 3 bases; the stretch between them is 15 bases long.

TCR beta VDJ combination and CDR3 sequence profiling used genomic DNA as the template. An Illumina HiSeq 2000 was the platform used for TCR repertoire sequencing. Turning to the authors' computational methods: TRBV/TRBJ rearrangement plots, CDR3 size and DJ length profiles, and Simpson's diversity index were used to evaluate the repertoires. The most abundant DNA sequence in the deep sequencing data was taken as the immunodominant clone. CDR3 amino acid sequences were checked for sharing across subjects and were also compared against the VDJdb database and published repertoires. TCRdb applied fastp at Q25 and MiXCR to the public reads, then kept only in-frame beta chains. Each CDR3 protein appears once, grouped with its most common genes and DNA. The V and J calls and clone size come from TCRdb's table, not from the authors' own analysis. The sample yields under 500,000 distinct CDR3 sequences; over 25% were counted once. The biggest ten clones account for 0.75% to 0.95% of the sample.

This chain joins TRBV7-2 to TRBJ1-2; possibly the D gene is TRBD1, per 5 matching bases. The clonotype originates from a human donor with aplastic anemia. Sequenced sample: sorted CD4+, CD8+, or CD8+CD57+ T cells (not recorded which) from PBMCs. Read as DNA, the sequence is TGTGCCATAGAGGAGGGGCGCGACTATGGCTACACCTTC. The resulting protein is CAIEEGRDYGYTF.